This T cell receptor (beta chain) was recorded in a study of HIV-infected patients and healthy controls (dated by TCRdb to between 2012 and 2015). Regarding the complete study: CD4 counts were modestly but significantly increased in about 90% of the 16 patients after three months of therapy, but they remained below normal ranges. CD8 counts did not change consistently during early therapy, while the CD4:CD8 ratio increased slightly. An undetectable viral load was attained by 11 of 16 patients by the second bleed and by all patients after a further year of therapy. Patients exhibited no overall T-cell lymphocytopenia, and total CDR3 counts per chain were not significantly different from those of controls. The study tested whether deep TCR repertoire sequencing of HIV patients' small blood samples could capture immune perturbation and reconstitution.

This clonotype has more than one count but fewer than ten. Its antigen specificity is not known. Per-nucleotide qualities are absent, and no much larger clonotype sits a single base away. The full study reports these points: HIV-infected repertoires had significantly higher mean Gini indices than controls, possibly reflecting oligoclonality. In size-matched repertoire data, the apparent post-therapy recovery of the Gini index in HIV-infected patients was not replicated. Processing included only sixteen HIV-infected individuals, and this was regarded by the authors as a major limit on how widely the findings apply. Donor HLA types were not determined in the study. Healthy control repertoires showed roughly threefold more distinct CDR3s and higher Shannon diversity than untreated HIV+ repertoires. The observed differences in diversity were not explained by the slight differences in age and sex profiles between the study cohorts. Using whole blood restricted sequencing depth and prevented separating the dynamics of distinct T-cell subpopulations. Both the Jaccard index and the count of highly shared sequences showed that healthy controls shared more CDR3s between individuals than HIV+ patients did. Most CMV-associated CDR3s became more frequent during therapy, although their change was not significant, whereas HIV-associated CDR3s showed a significant decrease in frequency. Comparisons were complicated by unequal numbers of distinct sequences between patients and controls, and rare events from HIV-infected data were overweighted by size-matching. In the samples, alpha-beta chain pairing was left undetermined. Compared with controls, HIV-infected patients showed significantly different mean usage of eight alpha and eight beta V genes. MAIT cell alpha-chain CDR3s were present at high frequency in healthy controls but severely depleted in HIV+ repertoires.

500 to 600 ng RNA was reverse transcribed with SuperScript III using primers against the alpha and beta constant regions. Separate alpha and beta chain libraries were made by chain-specific third strand synthesis with multiplexing indices. In the protocol, all rearrangements within a chain were amplified with a single primer pair so that primer bias was avoided, and molecular barcodes were added to each cDNA molecule. T4 RNA Ligase 1 joined purified cDNA to a 5' RACE adapter that carried a random hexamer and the SP2 sequencing primer site. Second strand synthesis was primed from the SP2 site with Phusion polymerase, using slow temperature ramps to favor optimal annealing. Two random hexamer sequences, both added before amplification and joined together, made up the 12-nucleotide barcode of each molecule. A brief initial PCR introduced P5 and P7 adapter elements together with a second index, and a roughly 25-cycle amplification PCR using P5s and P7 primers was subsequently performed. A total of 25 to 30 PCR cycles were applied to the libraries, which were quantified on a Qubit, sized on a Bioanalyzer, and diluted to roughly 4 nM. Normalized libraries were sequenced on an Illumina MiSeq with 2 x 250 paired-end kits. Reverse transcription reactions were cleaned up on MinElute columns and eluted into about 9.5 ul Tris-Cl. A 1:1 ratio of AMPure XP beads was used to clean the adapter ligations after they had run for 20 to 25 hours at 16 degrees C. The authors' pipeline ran thus. Demultiplexed FASTQ files were processed with a modified Decombinator by which V, J, insert and barcode information was output. Sequences that shared a barcode but differed from the dominant sequence were discarded as errors, and original cDNA molecules were estimated by counting barcodes clustered at Levenshtein distance 3. Downstream analyses used R packages ineq, vegan, igraph and RCytoscape, with IMGT nomenclature and CDR3 definitions. V gene usage was calculated across distinct sequences, with every TCR tallied a single time to avoid skew from clonal expansion. Unique CDR3 amino acid sequences within a donor were connected in similarity networks whenever two sequences differed by a single Levenshtein edit. Published HIV-specific CDR3s (about 83 alpha, about 640 beta) and CMV-specific CDR3s (more than 12 alpha, 200 to 300 beta) were compiled and searched for in the repertoires. Random subsampling to size-matched repertoires showed patients' decreased diversity was not caused by their lower sequence numbers. TCRdb cleaned the public reads at Q25 with fastp, built clones with MiXCR and kept in-frame beta chains. One record per CDR3 amino acid sequence lists the most common genes and DNA. These V and J calls derive from TCRdb rather than the authors' analysis. The sample contains 4,000 to 4,500 distinct CDR3 sequences, 13% of them found a single time. The ten largest clones add up to roughly 14% of the sample.

Whole blood was used without cell fractionation, so the repertoire reflected all unsorted peripheral T cells. For RNA extraction, an approximately 2.6 ml sample of peripheral blood was drawn into Tempus tubes. HIV-infected adults who had not yet received antiretroviral therapy and were about to begin treatment were enrolled, with the first sixteen eligible patients processed. Treatment interruptions were among the grounds for excluding patients from enrollment, as were febrile or AIDS-related illness, tumors, hepatitis B or C coinfection, immunomodulatory therapy and recent vaccination. The TURBO-DNase kit was used to remove leftover genomic DNA, and GLOBINclear was used to deplete globin mRNA. Just before antiretroviral therapy was started, pretreatment blood was collected from HIV-infected patients. Sample: blood, taken before antiretroviral therapy. This TCR was sampled from an adult with HIV infection.

The DNA sequence is given as TGTGCCAGCGGGGGGCTCAATGATTCACCCCTCCACTTT. It translates to CASGGLNDSPLHF. The chain employs TRBV18 and TRBJ1-6; TRBD1 is possibly the D segment (6 matching bases). From a lookup of the germline V gene, CDR1 and CDR2 are KGHSH and LQKENI. A distance of 13 bases separates the germline ends of V and J, which lose 8 bases and 8 bases respectively. The cysteine opens and the phenylalanine closes a CDR3 of 13 amino acids. The read is trimmed to its CDR3 DNA, 39 bases read in frame from base 1.